This T cell receptor beta chain was profiled in a study of blood T cell repertoires in COVID-19. Study-level background: Researchers got acute and convalescent COVID-19 samples from the United States, Italy and Spain. PBMCs, B-cell-depleted T cells, or T cells were the source of the cDNA or gDNA that made up the material.

Trimming pared 6 bases from V and 8 bases from J, leaving 13 bases between. The CDR3 length is 13 residues. Under the authors' procedure: Amplification of reference gene primers was used by the study to estimate nucleated cell counts. Measured with immunoSEQ multiplex PCR; TCRdb has only the in-frame clones, and not every one. V, J and clone size are taken as reported in that table, and D and trimming were inferred from the DNA itself. The table shows more than 55,000 clones, with 80% to 95% occurring only once. The TCR originated in an elderly man with acute or convalescent COVID-19. This chain connects TRBV12-3 or TRBV12-4 to TRBJ1-4; D remains unclear. The material sequenced was peripheral blood. This CDR3 is CASSLFEREKLFF. The DNA for the CDR3 is TGTGCCAGCAGCCTTTTTGAACGGGAAAAACTGTTTTTT.